This T cell receptor beta chain was captured in a study of cytomegalovirus exposure and HLA in healthy donors (dated by TCRdb to about 2017). Background for the entire study: According to a later analysis, one platform produced both the 110 or so validation repertoires and the 666 repertoires of the first cohort. The aim of the study was to test whether cataloging public T cell receptors could identify signatures of past pathogen exposure. To predict cytomegalovirus infection status, the study combined high-throughput TCR immunosequencing, statistical association of individual TCRs with disease status, and machine learning. A separate validation cohort of more than 100 different subjects was used in addition to the 666-subject first cohort. General conclusions and limits of the study: Of the cluster scores, approximately 95% were above 0 in a later analysis, which found that TCRs clustered in the first cohort also tended to co-occur in the approximately 130 validation repertoires. The classifier was reported to diagnose cytomegalovirus status with high specificity and sensitivity in both the original cohort and the validation cohort. In vitro tests confirmed that a few of the cytomegalovirus-associated TCR beta chains recognize cytomegalovirus antigens. The study listed over 150 TCR beta chains as associated with cytomegalovirus. The validation cohort had no HLA typing available for a later analysis, so co-occurrence within that cohort was assessed over all 130 or so repertoires. Most TCR sequences were seen in very few donors, while some public TCRs were found in many individuals. It was suggested by the authors that the approach could potentially be generalized to other disease states and immunological phenotypes.

The library was built by means of the immunoSEQ multiplex PCR assay. The authors' pipeline ran thus. To diagnose cytomegalovirus status from the catalog of TCR beta chain sequences, a statistical classification framework was built. The table comes from immuneACCESS by way of TCRdb, which keeps in-frame sequences with V and J called. Part of the clones is missing from these tables; in studies checked, under half for an unresolved V gene and the rest for unknown reasons. V and J calls and clone size are those listed in that table; D and trimming were worked out from the DNA. The table for this sample lists about 360,000 clones; roughly 90% of them were counted only once. About 0.8% of the sample goes to the ten largest clones. Concerning this clone itself: Its recognized antigen is unknown. The record has no base qualities; no much larger clone is one base away.

Reading the germline V gene (reference sequence) gives CDR1 LNHDA and CDR2 SQIVND. The CDR3, from cysteine to phenylalanine, totals 17 residues. Only the CDR3 DNA is retained, 51 bases long and in frame from the first base. Ends trimmed: V by 4 bases, J by 7 bases; bases unmatched to a gene: 16. Separate from the roughly 650-subject first cohort, the validation cohort of some 130 subjects was the group to which the donors belonged. The chain is encoded by TRBV19 joined to TRBJ1-5; 7 central nucleotides agree with TRBD1. Sample: PBMCs. This TCR came from a woman between 18 and 30 years old in good health and CMV-seronegative. The nucleotide sequence is TGTGCCAGTAGTAAAATCCTCTTCACAGGGGTGGCGCAGCCCCAGCATTTT. Translated, this gives CASSKILFTGVAQPQHF.